Included here is one TCR beta chain sequence, with context. Antigen: not known. Unexposed donor CD4+ T cells date from about 2011-2018, before the COVID-19 pandemic. Naive and memory CD4+ T cells came from enriched cryopreserved PBMCs. The sample originates from a study of CD4 T cells in relation to SARS-CoV-2 and coronaviruses. Looked up from germline, CDR1 is SEHNR and CDR2 is FQNEAQ (reference sequence). Trimming left V 0 bases short and J 6 bases short, with 11 bases between. CDR3 length: 14 amino acids. Study observations and caveats: Each donor contributed either pre-pandemic or post-infection samples, not both.

TCRdb keeps only in-frame clones here, not all; method: immunoSEQ multiplex PCR. The repertoire holds 68,000 or so clones, with 80% to 95% as singletons. The clonotype comes from a human donor in good health. Sequencing input: naive CD4+ T cells from PBMCs. Subset here: naive CD4+ T cells isolated by negative enrichment. The chain links TRBV7-9 to TRBJ2-5; D uncertain. The CDR3 DNA reads as TGTGCCAGCAGCTTAGCAGGTTCCCTACAGACCCAGTACTTC. This sequence encodes CASSLAGSLQTQYF.